This TCR beta chain derives from a study of shared clonotypes between healthy human individuals. Repertoires were generated with immunoSEQ multiplex PCR, while TCRdb's copy carries only in-frame clones and drops some. The table has under 1,100,000 clones, 70% to 80% seen once. The CDR3 is 14 amino acids. Germline CDR1 and CDR2: SGHRS and YFSETQ. V lost 7 bases and J lost 6, with 17 bases in between. V gene TRBV5-1 combines with J gene TRBJ2-1, with a possible D match to TRBD2 (6 bases). Material for sequencing was memory CD4+ T cells sorted from blood. The sample's subset: CD45RA-negative fraction. This TCR came from a young man in good health. The CDR3 loop reads CASRYTVGGNEQFF. For the CDR3, the DNA is TGCGCCAGCCGGTACACGGTGGGAGGCAATGAGCAGTTCTTC. Full variable domain (missing parts from reference TRBV5-1 and TRBJ2-1): KAGVTQTPRYLIKTRGQQVTLSCSPISGHRSVSWYQQTPGQGLQFLFEYFSETQRNKGNFPGRFSGRQFSNSRSEMNVSTLELGDSALYLCASRYTVGGNEQFFGPGTRLTVL.